The 29 T cell receptor beta chains listed next were all sequenced from one sample in a study of OX40 agonist ivuxolimab in advanced cancers. Data came from immunoSEQ multiplex PCR; TCRdb stores just in-frame clones and leaves some out. This repertoire shows roughly 47,000 clones, around 90% found once; its top ten account for about an eighth. Here the sequenced sample was CD4+ or CD8+ T cells sorted from blood, taken in a trial of the OX40 agonist ivuxolimab. The receptors come from an adult with an advanced solid tumor such as melanoma, head and neck, liver or kidney cancer.

This sequence joins TRBV5-6 and TRBJ2-7; 7 positions match TRBD1. V lost 4 bases and J lost 5; bases outside the gene matches: 3. CDR3 length: 12 residues. Germline lookup yields CDR1 SGHDT and CDR2 YYEEEE. The CDR3 coding sequence is TGTGCCAGCAGCAATGACAGGGACGAGCAGTACTTC. It translates to CASSNDRDEQYF.

The chain uses TRBV6-1 and TRBJ2-1; D is perhaps TRBD2 (6 bases). The CDR3 has 16 residues. The germline V gene has CDR1 MNHNS and CDR2 SASEGT. V dropped 3 bases and J dropped 4 bases, with 16 bases sitting between them. CDR3 DNA sequence: TGTGCCAGCAGTGATCCGGGACTCTCCATTTACAATGAGCAGTTCTTC. This encodes CASSDPGLSIYNEQFF.

This chain links TRBV4-2 with TRBJ2-1, with D possibly TRBD2 on 7 matching bases. Germline loops: CDR1 LGHNA, CDR2 YNFKEQ. This CDR3 comprises 16 residues. Trimming left V 1 base short and J 5 bases short, with 15 bases between. The CDR3 coding sequence is TGTGCCAGCAGCCAAGTAGGTGGGGGGGCAAACAATGAGCAGTTCTTC. Translating it yields CASSQVGGGANNEQFF.

This sequence joins TRBV29-1 and TRBJ2-7, with D possibly matching TRBD2 (5 bases). The V end lost 7 bases, the J end lost 3 bases, and 16 bases lay between the germline ends. CDR3 size: 13 residues. Per the germline V gene, CDR1 is SQVTM and CDR2 is ANQGSEA. CDR3 amino acids: CSAAGMEDYEQYF. CDR3 bases: TGCAGCGCCGCTGGAATGGAGGACTACGAGCAGTACTTC.

V is TRBV7-3 and J is TRBJ1-6; D gene uncertain. Trimming shortened V by 9 bases and J by 3 bases, and 9 bases separated the two germline ends. CDR1 is SGHTA, CDR2 FQGTGA, per germline. This CDR3 has 13 residues. CDR3 residues: CASALVYNSPLHF. The CDR3 DNA follows: TGTGCCAGTGCACTGGTCTATAATTCACCCCTCCACTTT.

The V call is TRBV7-3, the J call TRBJ2-2; D might be TRBD1 (6 bases). Trimming removed 5 bases at V and 7 bases at J, with 11 bases between. CDR1 SGHTA and CDR2 FQGTGA come from the germline V gene. The CDR3 contains 13 residues. In DNA form, the CDR3 reads TGTGCCAGCAGCCCCGGGACAAGCGGGGAGCTGTTTTTT. Its translation: CASSPGTSGELFF.

This clone has just one count. V usage is TRBV6-5 and J usage is TRBJ2-1; a possible D gene is TRBD2 (5 bases). V was shortened by 7 bases and J by 3 bases, with 13 bases between the two germline ends. The germline V gene has CDR1 MNHEY and CDR2 SVGAGI. CDR3 length: 14 amino acids. This chain's CDR3 is CASNRGMNYNEQFF. Written as DNA, the CDR3 is TGTGCCAGCAACCGGGGAATGAACTACAATGAGCAGTTCTTC.

This clone was seen once. This rearrangement joins TRBV9 to TRBJ1-6, with D tentatively TRBD1 (5 bases). The V end was cut by 0 bases, the J end by 14 bases, with 12 bases between. CDR1 SGDLS and CDR2 YYNGEE come from the germline V gene. The CDR3 covers 13 residues. The CDR3 nucleotides are TGTGCCAGCAGCGTAGGGGCGGGGGAAACCCTCCACTTT. This gives the protein CASSVGAGETLHF.

The chain combines TRBV19 with TRBJ2-3; possibly TRBD2 for D (6 bases). V dropped 6 bases and J dropped 5 bases, with 24 bases sitting between them. The length of the CDR3 is 17 residues. Germline V gene sequence: CDR1 LNHDA, CDR2 SQIVND (reference sequence). Here the CDR3 reads CASSTRSGPWDGDTQYF. CDR3 nucleotide sequence: TGTGCCAGTAGCACCCGTAGCGGCCCCTGGGACGGAGATACGCAGTATTTT.

This chain uses TRBV11-3 with TRBJ2-3; 7 nucleotides match TRBD2. The CDR3 runs 15 residues. Trimming at V came to 5 bases and at J to 0 bases, leaving 5 bases not matched to a gene. From germline, CDR1 is SGHNT and CDR2 YENEEA. The CDR3 here is CASSPRAGSTDTQYF. The CDR3 DNA is TGTGCCAGCAGCCCGCGAGCGGGGAGCACAGATACGCAGTATTTT.

J is TRBJ1-2 and V is TRBV5-4; TRBD1 agrees at 7 bases. V shed 7 bases, J shed 4 bases, and the junction held 19 bases outside the gene matches. Looked up from germline, CDR1 is SGHNT and CDR2 is YYREEE (reference sequence). The CDR3 is 17 amino acids. CDR3 in amino acids: CASERFGTASSFYGYTF. The DNA of the CDR3 is TGTGCCAGCGAGAGGTTCGGGACAGCCTCTTCCTTCTATGGCTACACCTTC.

This chain links TRBV19 with TRBJ2-1, with D perhaps given as TRBD1 or TRBD2 (6 bases each). Germline CDR1 reads LNHDA; CDR2 reads SQIVND (reference sequence). Deletions cut 8 bases from V and 6 bases from J, with 20 bases between. The CDR3 totals 15 residues. The CDR3 DNA sequence: TGTGCCAGTGCCCGGGGGCCCCAGGGCCCCAATGAGCAGTTCTTC. The encoded protein is CASARGPQGPNEQFF. The entire variable domain, with the rest obtained from reference TRBV19 and TRBJ2-1, is as follows: DGGITQSPKYLFRKEGQNVTLSCEQNLNHDAMYWYRQDPGQGLRLIYYSQIVNDFQKGDIAEGYSVSREKKESFPLTVTSAQKNPTAFYLCASARGPQGPNEQFFGPGTRLTVL.

The V call is TRBV27, the J call TRBJ1-4, with no clear D. Trimming removed 2 bases at V and 7 bases at J, with 11 bases between. CDR3 size: 14 residues. Germline lookup yields CDR1 MNHEY and CDR2 SMNVEV (reference sequence). DNA for the CDR3: TGTGCCAGCAGTTTAATAGGGTCGAGTGAAAAACTGTTTTTT. Translation: CASSLIGSSEKLFF.

The rearrangement links TRBV2 to TRBJ2-7; D perhaps matches TRBD1 (6 bases). Germline lookup yields CDR1 SNHLY and CDR2 FYNNEI. The V and J ends lost 5 bases and 0 bases respectively, with 17 bases between them. This CDR3 comprises 16 residues. The CDR3 loop is CASSSVGHPYSYEQYF. DNA of the CDR3: TGTGCCAGCAGTTCCGTGGGACACCCTTACTCCTACGAGCAGTACTTC.

V usage is TRBV4-1 and J usage is TRBJ2-7; 8 bases are a match to TRBD2. CDR3 size: 16 residues. V was clipped by 2 bases and J by 3 bases; unmatched bases: 9. Germline V lookup: CDR1 MGHRA, CDR2 YSYEKL. The DNA for the CDR3 is TGCGCCAGCAGCCAACGAAATCTAGCGGGTAACTACGAGCAGTACTTC. Its translation: CASSQRNLAGNYEQYF.

The chain carries TRBV7-6 and TRBJ1-4; D remains ambiguous. This CDR3 spans 14 amino acids. CDR1 SGHVS and CDR2 FNYEAQ come from the germline V gene. V was pared by 5 bases and J by 7 bases, with 14 bases between. CDR3 sequence: CASSAGPASEKLFF. DNA for the CDR3: TGTGCCAGCAGCGCGGGCCCTGCGAGTGAAAAACTGTTTTTT.

The CDR3 nucleotides read TGTGCCAGCAGCTCCCGACCCGGCTCGGCCCAGCATTTT. Translated: CASSSRPGSAQHF. This chain uses TRBV11-2 with TRBJ1-5; D gene uncertain. Germline CDR1 SGHAT, CDR2 FQNNGV. The V gene lost 4 bases and the J gene lost 11 bases, with 15 bases spanning the gap. The CDR3 is made up of 13 amino acids.

As for this clone: This sample includes further DNA sequences coding for the same CDR3. This chain connects TRBV9 to TRBJ1-2, with a weak D call TRBD1 (5 bases). The V end was cut by 1 base, the J end by 0 bases, with 7 bases between. Germline V gene sequence: CDR1 SGDLS, CDR2 YYNGEE. CDR3 length: 14 residues. Written as DNA, the CDR3 is TGTGCCAGCAGCGTATCAGGGTCTAACTATGGCTACACCTTC. It encodes CASSVSGSNYGYTF. The variable domain in full, with the rest retrieved from reference TRBV9 and TRBJ1-2, is DSGVTQTPKHLITATGQRVTLRCSPRSGDLSVYWYQQSLDQGLQFLIQYYNGEERAKGNILERFSAQQFPDLHSELNLSSLELGDSALYFCASSVSGSNYGYTFGSGTRLTVV.

The J gene is TRBJ1-5, the V gene TRBV7-2; D is uncertain. Deletions cut 1 base from V and 3 bases from J, with 13 bases between. This CDR3 is built from 16 residues. Germline CDR1 reads SGHTA; CDR2 reads FQGNSA. CDR3 in DNA: TGTGCCAGCAGCTTAGATGGAGGGATCCCCAATCAGCCCCAGCATTTT. As protein: CASSLDGGIPNQPQHF.

This clone appeared a single time. V is TRBV5-5 and J is TRBJ2-7, with D perhaps matching TRBD1 or TRBD2 (5 bases each). Trimming pared 0 bases from V and 1 base from J, leaving 11 bases between. Germline V gene sequence: CDR1 SGHKS, CDR2 YYEKEE (reference sequence). This CDR3 region has 15 residues. CDR3 in amino acids: CASSLEGTGSYEQYF. Here the CDR3 DNA reads TGTGCCAGCAGCTTGGAAGGGACGGGGTCCTACGAGCAGTACTTC.

The chain couples TRBV7-3 to TRBJ2-3, with TRBD1 as a possible D gene (5 bases). Trimming shortened V by 2 bases and J by 3 bases, and 12 bases separated the two germline ends. The CDR3 totals 15 residues. Germline V CDR1 and CDR2: SGHTA, FQGTGA. The CDR3 DNA reads as TGTGCCAGCAGCTTAGGGCAGGGTCGGACAGATACGCAGTATTTT. Translation gives CASSLGQGRTDTQYF.

This clone was recorded once. The V gene is TRBV4-3, the J gene TRBJ1-2; no definite D call. The CDR3 contains 13 residues. Germline values: CDR1 LGHNA, CDR2 YSLEER. V lost 1 base and J lost 2, with 5 bases in between. The CDR3 protein is CASSQGANYGYTF. DNA of the CDR3: TGCGCCAGCAGCCAAGGGGCAAACTATGGCTACACCTTC.

V is TRBV27 and J is TRBJ2-7; possible D gene TRBD1, 7 bases. CDR1 MNHEY and CDR2 SMNVEV come from the germline V gene (reference sequence). V was cut by 5 bases and J by 6 bases, with 11 bases left in between. The CDR3 has 12 amino acids. The CDR3 DNA follows: TGTGCCAGCAGTCCTCAGGGGGGCGAGCAGTACTTC. Translated: CASSPQGGEQYF.

The chain carries TRBV5-6 and TRBJ2-2; D assignment may be TRBD1 or TRBD2 (7 bases each). V lost 4 bases and J 6 bases, leaving 22 bases between the germline ends. CDR1 and CDR2 (germline): SGHDT, YYEEEE. The CDR3 is 17 residues long. The CDR3 nucleotides are TGTGCCAGCAGCCCAGGGGGGGCCCCAAGTTTTGCCGGGGAGCTGTTTTTT. This sequence encodes CASSPGGAPSFAGELFF.

V gene TRBV9 combines with J gene TRBJ2-6; D is undetermined. The CDR3 has 16 residues. The germline CDR1 and CDR2 sequences are SGDLS and YYNGEE. Trimming removed 3 bases from V and 0 bases from J, with 10 bases in between. CDR3 bases: TGTGCCAGCAGCGGAAGACTGATCTCTGGGGCCAACGTCCTGACTTTC. It translates to CASSGRLISGANVLTF.

V is TRBV11-3 and J is TRBJ2-5; D uncertain. The CDR3 is made up of 14 amino acids. The germline V and J ends were trimmed by 1 base and 5 bases, with 11 bases remaining between them. The V gene's germline CDR1 is SGHNT and CDR2 YENEEA. The DNA of the CDR3 is TGTGCCAGCAGCTTAGGGAGCAATAGGGAGACCCAGTACTTC. Protein sequence: CASSLGSNRETQYF.

In its sample, this clone was seen once. CDR3 residues: CASSSRVGREGPETQYF. Written as DNA, the CDR3 is TGTGCCAGCAGCTCCCGCGTGGGGCGGGAGGGCCCAGAGACCCAGTACTTC. V gene TRBV7-9 combines with J gene TRBJ2-5; 9 positions match TRBD2. Unmatched junction bases numbered 13, after V lost 4 bases and J lost 4 bases. The CDR3 spans 17 residues. Per germline, CDR1 SEHNR and CDR2 FQNEAQ (reference sequence).

The chain couples TRBV7-9 to TRBJ2-1; maybe TRBD2 (6 bases). The V gene's germline CDR1 is SEHNR and CDR2 FQNEAQ (reference sequence). V lost 5 bases and J 6 bases, leaving 17 bases between the germline ends. This CDR3 contains 15 residues. The CDR3 here is CASSDLATGLNEQFF. CDR3 nucleotides: TGTGCCAGCAGCGACCTAGCGACTGGACTCAATGAGCAGTTCTTC.

The chain carries TRBV5-4 and TRBJ2-7; the match to TRBD1 covers 9 bases. V was clipped by 1 base and J by 6 bases; unmatched bases: 11. CDR3 length: 16 residues. Germline V gene data show CDR1 as SGHNT and CDR2 as YYREEE (reference sequence). Here the CDR3 reads CASSLSLQGATAEQYF. The CDR3 bases are TGTGCCAGCAGCTTGAGCCTACAGGGGGCCACTGCCGAGCAGTACTTC.